Below, 3 T cell receptor beta chains from the same sample are listed, as sequenced in a study of blood T cell repertoires in COVID-19. The repertoire was sequenced with immunoSEQ multiplex PCR; TCRdb's copy has only in-frame clones and lacks some. The table includes about 48,000 clones, 85% to 90% detected once. The sample was peripheral blood. The receptors were sampled from a woman older than 75 with COVID-19, enrolled during active disease.

The chain uses TRBV6-5 and TRBJ2-7; D unclear. Trimming pared 7 bases from V and 4 bases from J, leaving 17 bases between. Germline V gene data show CDR1 as MNHEY and CDR2 as SVGAGI. The CDR3 sequence is 14 residues long. CDR3 DNA: TGTGCCAGCATGTTGACCGTTGCAGGATACGAGCAGTACTTC. Protein sequence: CASMLTVAGYEQYF.

This chain joins TRBV18 and TRBJ2-7, with TRBD1 identical over 7 bases. CDR3 size: 14 residues. V was clipped by 4 bases and J by 2 bases; unmatched bases: 5. Germline V lookup: CDR1 KGHSH, CDR2 LQKENI. The CDR3 sequence is CASSRGGQTYEQYF. The CDR3 DNA follows: TGTGCCAGCTCACGAGGGGGACAGACCTACGAGCAGTACTTC. The complete variable domain, with remaining parts taken from reference TRBV18 and TRBJ2-7, reads NAGVMQNPRHLVRRRGQEARLRCSPMKGHSHVYWYRQLPEEGLKFMVYLQKENIIDESGMPKERFSAEFPKEGPSILRIQQVVRGDSAAYFCASSRGGQTYEQYFGPGTRLTVT.

The rearrangement uses TRBV19 and TRBJ2-1; 8 bases align to TRBD1. CDR1 is LNHDA, CDR2 SQIVND, per germline (reference sequence). The ends lost 2 bases at V and 3 bases at J; junction bases unmatched: 3. There are 15 residues in the CDR3. CDR3 in DNA: TGTGCCAGTAGTATAAGGACAGGGAACTACAATGAGCAGTTCTTC. Protein product: CASSIRTGNYNEQFF.